The clone carrying this T cell receptor beta chain has more than one count but fewer than ten. The germline V gene encodes CDR1 SGDLS and CDR2 YYNGEE. This CDR3 region has 15 residues. V was pared by 4 bases and J by 0 bases, with 12 bases between. This sample was included in a study of blood T cell repertoires in COVID-19. Study as a whole: PBMCs, B-cell-depleted T cells, or T cells were the source of the cDNA or gDNA that made up the material.

Clones were sequenced by immunoSEQ multiplex PCR, and TCRdb holds only the in-frame ones, with some missing. The table shows 150,000 to 200,000 clones, with approximately 80% occurring only once. The TCR sequence derives from a woman older than 75 with acute or convalescent COVID-19. Sequencing input: peripheral blood. V and J are TRBV9 and TRBJ2-3; D is perhaps TRBD1 (6 bases). CDR3 DNA sequence: TGTGCCAGCAGCACCCTTGACAGGAGCACAGATACGCAGTATTTT. It translates to CASSTLDRSTDTQYF.